The 24 T cell receptor beta chains given below trace back to one sample, sequenced in a study of blood T cell repertoires in COVID-19. Measured with immunoSEQ multiplex PCR; TCRdb has only the in-frame clones, and not every one. The sample gives under 200,000 clones, roughly 89% of which show up once; around 4% is in the top ten. Sequenced input: peripheral blood. The origin of the receptors is a woman aged 60 to 75 who had recovered from COVID-19.

The chain combines TRBV4-1 with TRBJ2-3, with D perhaps TRBD1 (5 bases). V was clipped by 0 bases and J by 4 bases, with 11 bases between them. The CDR3 is 15 residues long. The germline V gene encodes CDR1 MGHRA and CDR2 YSYEKL. This chain's CDR3 is CASSQDGQGSDTQYF. The CDR3 nucleotides are TGCGCCAGCAGCCAAGATGGCCAGGGATCAGATACGCAGTATTTT.

This sequence joins TRBV27 and TRBJ2-7, with D possibly being TRBD1 (5 bases). Trimming shortened V by 3 bases and J by 1 base, and 10 bases separated the two germline ends. Per the germline V gene, CDR1 is MNHEY and CDR2 is SMNVEV (reference sequence). The CDR3 extends over 14 amino acids. This CDR3 is CASSFGDSSYEQYF. CDR3 nucleotides: TGTGCCAGCAGTTTCGGAGACAGTTCCTACGAGCAGTACTTC.

The chain has TRBV6-2 or TRBV6-3 and TRBJ2-5; 14 bases are a match to TRBD2. Germline V gives CDR1 MNHEY, CDR2 SVGEGT. The V segment lost 2 bases and the J segment 7 bases; nucleotides outside the gene matches: 3. The CDR3 has 15 residues. The CDR3 sequence is CASSYEGLAGGTQYF. CDR3 bases: TGTGCCAGCAGTTACGAAGGACTAGCGGGAGGGACCCAGTACTTC.

The genes are TRBV24-1 and TRBJ2-1; weak D call: TRBD1 (5 bases). The CDR3 has 15 residues. Trimming left V 3 bases short and J 6 bases short, with 14 bases between. Germline lookup yields CDR1 KGHDR and CDR2 SFDVKD. The CDR3 here is CATSDVDSVGNEQFF. CDR3 coding DNA: TGTGCCACCAGTGATGTCGACAGCGTCGGCAATGAGCAGTTCTTC.

This clone was counted ten times or more. The chain carries TRBV4-1 and TRBJ2-2; 7 bases agree with TRBD2. CDR3 size: 20 residues. Germline V gene data show CDR1 as MGHRA and CDR2 as YSYEKL. Germline trimming cut 1 base from V and 7 bases from J; bases unmatched to any gene: 21. The CDR3 sequence: CASSQAPLRAGEKVGGELFF. CDR3 nucleotide sequence: TGCGCCAGCAGCCAAGCCCCCCTGCGGGCGGGGGAAAAGGTGGGCGGGGAGCTGTTTTTT.

The J gene is TRBJ2-5, the V gene TRBV4-2; D uncertain. V lost 0 bases and J 4 bases, leaving 9 bases between the germline ends. This CDR3 comprises 14 residues. The V gene's germline CDR1 is LGHNA and CDR2 YNFKEQ. The CDR3 reads CASSQESSRETQYF. CDR3 coding DNA: TGTGCCAGCAGCCAAGAGTCCTCCAGAGAGACCCAGTACTTC.

The chain has TRBV6-2 or TRBV6-3 and TRBJ2-3; 9 bases are a match to TRBD1. Germline V gene data show CDR1 as MNHEY and CDR2 as SVGEGT. The V gene end was trimmed by 6 bases and the J gene end by 3 bases; junction bases not matched to a gene: 10. The CDR3 length is 16 residues. CDR3 in DNA: TGTGCCAGCAGCCGCCCCCCGGGACAGGGAACAGATACGCAGTATTTT. Translating gives CASSRPPGQGTDTQYF.

This chain joins TRBV5-5 and TRBJ1-3; D might be TRBD1 (6 bases). The CDR3 totals 14 residues. V lost 5 bases to trimming and J lost 4 bases, with 13 bases between them. CDR1 and CDR2 (germline): SGHKS, YYEKEE (reference sequence). DNA of the CDR3: TGTGCCAGCAGTATCGCAGGGGTAGGAAACACCATATATTTT. Its protein is CASSIAGVGNTIYF. Full variable domain (remainder filled in from reference TRBV5-5 and TRBJ1-3): DAGVTQSPTHLIKTRGQQVTLRCSPISGHKSVSWYQQVLGQGPQFIFQYYEKEERGRGNFPDRFSARQFPNYSSELNVNALLLGDSALYLCASSIAGVGNTIYFGEGSWLTVV.

This clone was counted once. V usage is TRBV30 and J usage is TRBJ2-5; D remains ambiguous. The CDR3 contains 12 residues. Germline V gene data show CDR1 as GTSNPN and CDR2 as SVGIG (reference sequence). V shed 2 bases and J shed 4 bases, with 8 bases lying between them. The CDR3 spells CAWSNLRETQYF. The CDR3 DNA follows: TGTGCCTGGAGTAACCTAAGAGAGACCCAGTACTTC.

This chain uses TRBV15 with TRBJ2-5; possible D gene TRBD1, 5 bases. The CDR3 runs to 13 residues. Between the trimmed V and J ends, which lost 1 base and 5 bases, there was a span of 8 bases. The germline CDR1 and CDR2 sequences are LNHNV and YYDKDF (reference sequence). The CDR3 region is CATSRGGFETQYF. CDR3 bases: TGTGCCACCAGCAGAGGGGGCTTCGAGACCCAGTACTTC.

The chain is built from TRBV13 and TRBJ1-4; 7 bases align to TRBD1. V shed 5 bases, J shed 1 base, and the junction held 4 bases outside the gene matches. The CDR3 sequence is 15 residues long. Germline CDR1 is PRHDT and CDR2 is FYEKMQ (reference sequence). CDR3 sequence reads: CASSLRDRTNEKLFF. CDR3 bases: TGTGCCAGCAGCCTTAGGGACAGAACTAATGAAAAACTGTTTTTT. Together with reference TRBV13 and TRBJ1-4, the CDR3 gives the full variable domain: AAGVIQSPRHLIKEKRETATLKCYPIPRHDTVYWYQQGPGQDPQFLISFYEKMQSDKGSIPDRFSAQQFSDYHSELNMSSLELGDSALYFCASSLRDRTNEKLFFGSGTQLSVL.

The chain recombines TRBV2 with TRBJ1-1, with a possible D match to TRBD1 (6 bases). V was trimmed by 8 bases and J by 5 bases, leaving 15 bases between them. The CDR3 totals 13 residues. CDR1 SNHLY and CDR2 FYNNEI come from the germline V gene. The CDR3 loop reads CASGGGSKTEAFF. In nucleotides, the CDR3 is TGTGCCAGCGGGGGGGGCTCGAAAACTGAAGCTTTCTTT.

The CDR3 here is CASSPRLGADEKLFF. CDR3 nucleotide sequence: TGTGCCAGCTCACCCCGTTTGGGGGCAGATGAAAAACTGTTTTTT. J is TRBJ1-4 and V is TRBV18; D is perhaps TRBD1 (6 bases). The CDR3 covers 15 residues. V dropped 3 bases and J dropped 6 bases, with 14 bases sitting between them. Germline V gives CDR1 KGHSH, CDR2 LQKENI. Drawing the rest from reference TRBV18 and TRBJ1-4, the complete variable domain is NAGVMQNPRHLVRRRGQEARLRCSPMKGHSHVYWYRQLPEEGLKFMVYLQKENIIDESGMPKERFSAEFPKEGPSILRIQQVVRGDSAAYFCASSPRLGADEKLFFGSGTQLSVL.

In DNA, the CDR3 is TGTGCCAGCAGCCAAGGGACAGGAGACAATCAGCCCCAGCATTTT. Translation gives CASSQGTGDNQPQHF. The chain uses TRBV4-2 and TRBJ1-5; 7 nucleotides match TRBD1. With 1 base clipped from V and 3 bases from J, the junction kept 3 bases outside the gene matches. Germline-derived CDR1 and CDR2 are LGHNA and YNFKEQ. The CDR3 totals 15 residues.

This rearrangement joins TRBV4-1 to TRBJ2-7, with D perhaps matching TRBD1 (6 bases). CDR1 is MGHRA and CDR2 is YSYEKL in the germline V gene. The CDR3 spans 15 residues. V lost 0 bases, J lost 4 bases, and 13 bases lay in between. This CDR3 reads CASSQEAWTAYEQYF. CDR3 nucleotide sequence: TGCGCCAGCAGCCAAGAAGCTTGGACAGCATACGAGCAGTACTTC.

The genes are TRBV2 and TRBJ2-7; TRBD1 matches 10 bases. CDR1 is SNHLY, CDR2 FYNNEI, per germline. The CDR3 has 14 amino acids. V dropped 6 bases and J dropped 3; count of bases not matched to a gene: 5. CDR3: CASSRDRGIYEQYF. CDR3 nucleotide sequence: TGTGCCAGCAGCCGGGACAGGGGCATCTACGAGCAGTACTTC.

V and J are TRBV4-2 and TRBJ2-1; 13 nucleotides align to TRBD2. Germline CDR1 is LGHNA and CDR2 is YNFKEQ. The CDR3 runs to 17 residues. V lost 2 bases and J lost 7; bases outside the gene matches: 8. In DNA form, the CDR3 reads TGTGCCAGCAGCCAAAGAACTAGCGGGGGGGCAATTAATGAGCAGTTCTTC. Its protein is CASSQRTSGGAINEQFF.

This CDR3 reads CATSDSTGQGYEQYF. The CDR3 DNA follows: TGTGCCACCAGTGATTCAACGGGACAGGGCTACGAGCAGTACTTC. The chain joins TRBV24-1 to TRBJ2-7; TRBD1 aligns across 9 bases. CDR1 and CDR2 from the germline V gene are KGHDR and SFDVKD. V gave up 2 bases and J gave up 3 bases; unmatched junction bases: 4. The CDR3 has 15 residues.

The chain recombines TRBV20-1 with TRBJ2-7; the D is unclear. CDR1 is DFQATT and CDR2 is SNEGSKA in the germline V gene (reference sequence). The CDR3 runs 12 residues. Trimming shortened V by 3 bases and J by 4 bases, and 10 bases separated the two germline ends. The CDR3 DNA follows: TGCAGTGCTAGTTCCCCCCCGTACGAGCAGTACTTC. Translation: CSASSPPYEQYF.

In DNA form, the CDR3 reads TGTGCCAGCAGCTTTAGCGAGAATCGAGCTTTCTTT. This translates into CASSFSENRAFF. This chain joins TRBV7-9 and TRBJ1-1; no clear D gene. Per germline, CDR1 SEHNR and CDR2 FQNEAQ (reference sequence). This CDR3 has 12 amino acids. V lost 3 bases and J lost 10, with 12 bases in between.

The chain is built from TRBV5-4 and TRBJ2-5; 8 nucleotides align to TRBD2. The CDR3 has 16 amino acids. V lost 4 bases to trimming and J lost 1 base; unmatched junction nucleotides: 9. The V gene's germline CDR1 is SGHNT and CDR2 YYREEE (reference sequence). The CDR3 DNA is TGTGCCAGCAGCCCCCTGGGCGGGGGGCCCCAAGAGACCCAGTACTTC. As protein: CASSPLGGGPQETQYF.

This clone was detected only a few times. The chain links TRBV7-9 to TRBJ2-1; 9 bases are a match to TRBD2. V dropped 1 base and J dropped 7; count of bases not matched to a gene: 8. The CDR3 length is 16 residues. Per germline, CDR1 SEHNR and CDR2 FQNEAQ (reference sequence). The CDR3 here is CASSLVASGELNEQFF. Here the CDR3 DNA reads TGTGCCAGCAGCTTAGTGGCTAGCGGGGAATTAAATGAGCAGTTCTTC.

The chain recombines TRBV29-1 with TRBJ2-5; a weak D match, TRBD2 (6 bases). The germline CDR1 and CDR2 sequences are SQVTM and ANQGSEA. Trimming removed 7 bases from V and 0 bases from J, with 12 bases in between. CDR3 length: 13 residues. CDR3 loop: CSAGRSDQETQYF. In DNA form, the CDR3 reads TGCAGCGCGGGGAGGAGCGACCAAGAGACCCAGTACTTC.

The chain joins TRBV28 to TRBJ1-2, with unresolved D. This CDR3 contains 10 residues. Germline V gene data show CDR1 as MDHEN and CDR2 as SYDVKM. Trimming removed 8 bases at V and 4 bases at J, with 5 bases between. Written as DNA, the CDR3 is TGTGCCAGCCTTGTCTATGGCTACACCTTC. As protein: CASLVYGYTF.